Sequencing of this TCR beta chain was carried out in a study of early T cells in non-severe SARS-CoV-2 infection. Study information: The authors sequenced bulk RNA from unsorted whole blood, leaving chains unpaired. Notes on the study in general: VDJdb matching skewed toward anti-spike CD8 responses, missing private and CD4 specificities.

Attachment of unique molecular identifiers to individual cDNA molecules was performed. Via MiXCR, TCRdb re-called the 5' RACE reads, giving one row per CDR3 protein. Of more than 85,000 distinct CDR3 sequences listed, around 12% were seen once; the top ten hold approximately 3.8%. About this clonotype itself: Its target is not known.

V was cut by 8 bases and J by 0 bases, with 7 bases left in between. Germline assignment: CDR1 MNHEY and CDR2 SVGAGI. The CDR3 loop spans 12 amino acids. V gene TRBV6-5 combines with J gene TRBJ2-5; D might be TRBD2 (5 bases). Here the sequenced sample was whole blood, taken at baseline. This sequence originates from an adult who was a healthcare worker with PCR-confirmed SARS-CoV-2 infection or an uninfected control (not recorded which). CDR3 amino acids: CASVEDQETQYF. The CDR3 DNA reads TGTGCCAGCGTGGAGGACCAAGAGACCCAGTACTTC.